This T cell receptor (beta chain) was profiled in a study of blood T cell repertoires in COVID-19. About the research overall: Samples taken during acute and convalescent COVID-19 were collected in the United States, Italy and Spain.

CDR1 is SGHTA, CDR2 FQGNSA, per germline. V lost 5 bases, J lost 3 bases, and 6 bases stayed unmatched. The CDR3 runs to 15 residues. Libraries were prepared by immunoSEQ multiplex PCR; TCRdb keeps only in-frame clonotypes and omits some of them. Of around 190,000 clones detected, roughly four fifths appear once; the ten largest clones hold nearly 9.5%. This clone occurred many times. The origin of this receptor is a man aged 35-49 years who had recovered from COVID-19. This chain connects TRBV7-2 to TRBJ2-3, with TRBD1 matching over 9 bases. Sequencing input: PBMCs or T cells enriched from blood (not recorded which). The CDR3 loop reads CASSPQDRGTDTQYF. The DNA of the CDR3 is TGTGCCAGCAGCCCCCAGGACAGGGGAACAGATACGCAGTATTTT. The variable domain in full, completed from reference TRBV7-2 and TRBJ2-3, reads GAGVSQSPSNKVTEKGKDVELRCDPISGHTALYWYRQSLGQGLEFLIYFQGNSAPDKSGLPSDRFSAERTGGSVSTLTIQRTQQEDSAVYLCASSPQDRGTDTQYFGPGTRLTVL.